The rows below give T cell receptor beta chains drawn from one sample of a study of identical twins. Each CDR3 protein gets one entry after TCRdb re-called the 5' RACE reads with MiXCR. The sample yields hundreds of thousands of distinct CDR3 sequences, approximately 18% seen once. These data also formed part of another study, on T cells expressing NK-cell markers.

The sequencing sample was made of PBMCs. The receptors come from a woman in her late teens or twenties in good health. CDR3s include the opening cysteine and the closing phenylalanine or tryptophan.

V gene: TRBV12-3/TRBV12-4
J gene: TRBJ1-1
CDR3 length: 12
CDR3 protein: CASSFLYTEAFF

V gene: TRBV7-2
J gene: TRBJ2-7
CDR3 length: 14
CDR3 protein: CASSTSRANYEQYF

V gene: TRBV5-1
J gene: TRBJ2-4
CDR3 length: 14
CDR3 protein: CASSQGQGAGIQYF

V gene: TRBV29-1
J gene: TRBJ2-1
CDR3 length: 14
CDR3 protein: CSVGRDSSYNEQFF

V gene: TRBV27
J gene: TRBJ2-2
CDR3 length: 16
CDR3 protein: CASSRIAGGQTGELFF

V gene: TRBV29-1
J gene: TRBJ2-1
CDR3 length: 13
CDR3 protein: CSVEPGSGREQFF

V gene: TRBV10-2
J gene: TRBJ1-5
CDR3 length: 14
CDR3 protein: CAFRTGRSNQPQHF

V gene: TRBV20-1
J gene: TRBJ2-7
CDR3 length: 15
CDR3 protein: CSAMTSGSRFGEQYF

V gene: TRBV12-3/TRBV12-4
J gene: TRBJ2-1
CDR3 length: 16
CDR3 protein: CASSLSVGTTYNEQFF

V gene: TRBV12-3/TRBV12-4
J gene: TRBJ2-5
CDR3 length: 14
CDR3 protein: CASSSTKWGETQYF

V gene: TRBV4-3
J gene: TRBJ2-1
CDR3 length: 16
CDR3 protein: CASSQDLAGWGNEQFF

V gene: TRBV9
J gene: TRBJ2-1
CDR3 length: 18
CDR3 protein: CASGAGPYPVSSYNEQFF

V gene: TRBV20-1
J gene: TRBJ2-7
CDR3 length: 12
CDR3 protein: CSASGSSYEQYF

V gene: TRBV12-3/TRBV12-4
J gene: TRBJ2-1
CDR3 length: 14
CDR3 protein: CASTLAGLGDEQFF

V gene: TRBV12-3/TRBV12-4
J gene: TRBJ2-6
CDR3 length: 14
CDR3 protein: CASRRAAGANVLTF

V gene: TRBV12-3/TRBV12-4
J gene: TRBJ1-2
CDR3 length: 12
CDR3 protein: CASSFSETSYTF

V gene: TRBV20-1
J gene: TRBJ2-7
CDR3 length: 13
CDR3 protein: CSAREGGSYEQYF

V gene: TRBV19
J gene: TRBJ2-1
CDR3 length: 15
CDR3 protein: CASSILGQGLDEQFF

V gene: TRBV24-1
J gene: TRBJ2-5
CDR3 length: 16
CDR3 protein: CATSDSRRGWEETQYF

V gene: TRBV5-1
J gene: TRBJ2-1
CDR3 length: 22
CDR3 protein: CASSLKYPGLAGGLFSYNEQFF

V gene: TRBV7-2
J gene: TRBJ2-5
CDR3 length: 12
CDR3 protein: CASRRGVETQYF

V gene: TRBV7-2
J gene: TRBJ2-1
CDR3 length: 12
CDR3 protein: CASSLGPLRGVF

V gene: TRBV6-4
J gene: TRBJ2-3
CDR3 length: 14
CDR3 protein: CASSVRGGTDTQYF

V gene: TRBV12-3/TRBV12-4
J gene: TRBJ2-1
CDR3 length: 14
CDR3 protein: CASRPGGYYNEQFF

V gene: TRBV5-1
J gene: TRBJ1-1
CDR3 length: 13
CDR3 protein: CASSSNGRPEAFF

V gene: TRBV12-3/TRBV12-4
J gene: TRBJ2-3
CDR3 length: 16
CDR3 protein: CASIPEGGGRRDTQYF

V gene: TRBV10-2
J gene: TRBJ2-7
CDR3 length: 16
CDR3 protein: CASRHIPGLAGREQYF

V gene: TRBV20-1
J gene: TRBJ2-1
CDR3 length: 15
CDR3 protein: CSATSLAGGSGEQFF

V gene: TRBV9
J gene: TRBJ1-2
CDR3 length: 15
CDR3 protein: CASSTRGGLPYGYTF

V gene: TRBV6-1
J gene: TRBJ2-4
CDR3 length: 15
CDR3 protein: CASTPTDRARNIQYF

V gene: TRBV20-1
J gene: TRBJ1-4
CDR3 length: 14
CDR3 protein: CSAPKQGADEKLFF

V gene: TRBV7-7
J gene: TRBJ2-7
CDR3 length: 14
CDR3 protein: CASSRRWASDEQYF

V gene: TRBV11-2
J gene: TRBJ2-1
CDR3 length: 15
CDR3 protein: CASTQGGRTNNEQFF

V gene: TRBV6-5
J gene: TRBJ2-3
CDR3 length: 14
CDR3 protein: CASSWREPTDTQYF

V gene: TRBV6-4
J gene: TRBJ2-1
CDR3 length: 16
CDR3 protein: CASKVEGGDAYNEQFF

V gene: TRBV5-1
J gene: TRBJ1-1
CDR3 length: 14
CDR3 protein: CASRRTVTNTEAFF

V gene: TRBV20-1
J gene: TRBJ2-3
CDR3 length: 16
CDR3 protein: CSAHPMGTGFTDTQYF

V gene: TRBV5-1
J gene: TRBJ2-3
CDR3 length: 15
CDR3 protein: CASRQVPQEVDTQYF

V gene: TRBV6-2/TRBV6-3
J gene: TRBJ1-5
CDR3 length: 14
CDR3 protein: CASNVFGQGQPQHF

V gene: TRBV7-6
J gene: TRBJ2-7
CDR3 length: 15
CDR3 protein: CASSLESGSTYEQYF

V gene: TRBV9
J gene: TRBJ1-4
CDR3 length: 15
CDR3 protein: CASSPSSGGLEKLFF

V gene: TRBV6-1
J gene: TRBJ1-5
CDR3 length: 15
CDR3 protein: CASSEFGGVNQPQHF

V gene: TRBV29-1
J gene: TRBJ2-5
CDR3 length: 12
CDR3 protein: CSGGSGEETQYF